This T cell receptor (beta chain) was captured in a study of blood T cell repertoires in COVID-19. The assay was immunoSEQ multiplex PCR, and TCRdb's table has in-frame clones only and misses some. The repertoire includes about 300,000 clones, roughly 91% of them detected once, and over 1.5% sits in the top ten. Trimming at V came to 2 bases and at J to 2 bases, leaving 3 bases not matched to a gene. The CDR3 spans 15 residues. Germline V CDR1 and CDR2: MNHEY, SVGAGI. Seattle's cohort entered during active infection and was followed longitudinally. The TCR originated in a woman in her twenties or thirties with COVID-19, enrolled during active disease. V usage is TRBV6-5 and J usage is TRBJ2-7; 10 bases fit TRBD2. Material for sequencing was peripheral blood. DNA for the CDR3: TGTGCCAGCAGTTACGAGCGGGGGGGCCCCTACGAGCAGTACTTC. Translating it yields CASSYERGGPYEQYF.